Below are 14 T cell receptor beta chains sequenced from a single sample in a study of shared clonotypes between healthy human individuals (dated by TCRdb to 2018 to 2020). Libraries were made using the immunoSEQ multiplex PCR assay. TCRdb re-hosts the immuneACCESS table, in-frame sequences only. Its copies lack some clones; in the studies checked, an unresolved V gene accounts for under half of them, and the cause for the rest is not known. This sample lists around 2.5 million clones; 93% were detected once. The ten largest clones capture approximately 0.35% of the sample. The sequenced sample was naive CD4+ T cells from PBMCs. The sample's cell subset or site label, decoded: CD45RA+ positively selected. Receptor source: a man aged 18 to 29 in good health. Some clones in this sample may be carry-over from other donors' samples.

A remark on this clone: The sample carries other DNA sequences with the same CDR3. The V and J genes are TRBV5-4 and TRBJ2-1; TRBD2 matches at 12 bases. V dropped 4 bases and J dropped 4; count of bases not matched to a gene: 3. Germline CDR1 is SGHNT and CDR2 is YYREEE (reference sequence). This CDR3 contains 15 residues. The CDR3 bases are TGTGCCAGCAGCCCGACTAGCGGGGGTTACAATGAGCAGTTCTTC. Its translation: CASSPTSGGYNEQFF.

The rearrangement joins TRBV29-1 to TRBJ1-2, with D unresolved. Germline V CDR1 and CDR2: SQVTM, ANQGSEA. CDR3 length: 11 residues. V lost 4 bases, J lost 7 bases, and 10 bases lay in between. Here the CDR3 DNA reads TGCAGCGTTGCTCCTATCCGTGGCTACACCTTC. This encodes CSVAPIRGYTF.

J is TRBJ1-1 and V is TRBV7-2; D call uncertain. The CDR3 runs to 12 residues. V lost 2 bases to trimming and J lost 4 bases, with 5 bases between them. The germline V gene has CDR1 SGHTA and CDR2 FQGNSA. The CDR3 sequence is CASSLRTTEAFF. The CDR3 DNA is TGTGCCAGCAGCTTAAGGACCACTGAAGCTTTCTTT.

With respect to this clone: Because the CDR3 is missing its conserved closing phenylalanine or tryptophan, this is likely a read error. The limits of the CDR3 on the DNA are not certain, so only TCRdb's listed CDR3 is given. This CDR3 is CASSERSRGGSII. The rearrangement joins TRBV6-1 to TRBJ2-4; the table assigns TRBD2, which was not confirmed against the DNA. The germline V gene has CDR1 MNHNS and CDR2 SASEGT. The CDR3 is 13 residues long, counting both termini.

The rearrangement links TRBV15 to TRBJ2-5; D perhaps matches TRBD1 (6 bases). The CDR3 contains 17 residues. Germline CDR1 reads LNHNV; CDR2 reads YYDKDF (reference sequence). Trimming took 5 bases from V and 4 from J, leaving 23 bases between them. For the CDR3, the DNA is TGTGCCACCAGCTCAGTCCCCGGGCTCCTGGGGGCAGAGACCCAGTACTTC. It specifies CATSSVPGLLGAETQYF.

This chain links TRBV2 with TRBJ2-1; D ambiguous. Germline V gene lookup returns CDR1 SNHLY and CDR2 FYNNEI. CDR3 length: 14 residues. The V end was cut by 7 bases, the J end by 3 bases, with 13 bases between. CDR3 DNA sequence: TGTGCCAGCAATCCTCACAGATACTACAATGAGCAGTTCTTC. It is translated as CASNPHRYYNEQFF.

CDR3 region: CASSAGSADTEAFF. The CDR3, as DNA: TGTGCCAGCAGTGCGGGGTCCGCGGACACTGAAGCTTTCTTT. The chain employs TRBV6-6 and TRBJ1-1; D not resolved. This CDR3 has 14 residues. V was clipped by 5 bases and J by 3 bases, with 13 bases between them. CDR1 is MNHNY, CDR2 SVGAGI, per germline (reference sequence).

This clone was counted a single time. Within the sample, other DNA sequences also encode this same CDR3. The chain recombines TRBV15 with TRBJ1-2, with unresolved D. V lost 5 bases and J 2 bases, leaving 6 bases between the germline ends. CDR3 length equals 12 residues. Germline CDR1 LNHNV, CDR2 YYDKDF (reference sequence). The CDR3 DNA reads TGTGCCACCAGCGAAGGCAACTATGGCTACACCTTC. It translates to CATSEGNYGYTF. Looking up the rest from reference TRBV15 and TRBJ1-2 gives the full variable domain: DAMVIQNPRYQVTQFGKPVTLSCSQTLNHNVMYWYQQKSSQAPKLLFHYYDKDFNNEADTPDNFQSRRPNTSFCFLDIRSPGLGDTAMYLCATSEGNYGYTFGSGTRLTVV.

This chain connects TRBV7-2 to TRBJ1-1, with D maybe TRBD1 (5 bases). The CDR3 contains 14 residues. Trimming removed 2 bases from V and 10 bases from J, with 17 bases in between. Germline V CDR1 and CDR2: SGHTA, FQGNSA. The CDR3 coding sequence is TGTGCCAGCAGCTTAAAGGCAGGGAAGGGACCAGCTTTCTTT. This codes for CASSLKAGKGPAFF.

The CDR3 region has the DNA TGTGCCAGTAGTCGGGGACAGGGGTTCTACGAGCAGTACTTC. It yields the protein CASSRGQGFYEQYF. This sequence joins TRBV19 and TRBJ2-7; 10 nucleotides line up with TRBD1. With V trimmed by 5 bases and J by 3 bases, 4 bases remained unmatched. The CDR3 has 14 residues. Per germline, CDR1 LNHDA and CDR2 SQIVND (reference sequence).

The chain is built from TRBV11-2 and TRBJ2-3; D unresolved. V was shortened by 5 bases and J by 3 bases, with 27 bases between the two germline ends. The germline gives CDR1 SGHAT, CDR2 FQNNGV. The CDR3 is 19 residues long. CDR3 DNA sequence: TGTGCCAGCAGCACTAACCCGGCCCCTTTGCCCACTGGAACAGATACGCAGTATTTT. Its protein is CASSTNPAPLPTGTDTQYF. The variable domain in full, completed from reference TRBV11-2 and TRBJ2-3, reads EAGVAQSPRYKIIEKRQSVAFWCNPISGHATLYWYQQILGQGPKLLIQFQNNGVVDDSQLPKDRFSAERLKGVDSTLKIQPAKLEDSAVYLCASSTNPAPLPTGTDTQYFGPGTRLTVL.

The rearrangement uses TRBV29-1 and TRBJ1-2, with D unresolved. CDR1 and CDR2 from the germline V gene are SQVTM and ANQGSEA. The CDR3 totals 14 residues. CDR3 sequence: CLASGLLNRHGYTF. The CDR3 region has the DNA TGCCTCGCGTCGGGCCTCCTAAATCGACATGGCTACACCTTC.

The count of this clone is one. V usage is TRBV5-1 and J usage is TRBJ2-1; the D is unclear. CDR1 and CDR2 from the germline V gene are SGHRS and YFSETQ. The CDR3 length is 15 residues. V was shortened by 0 bases and J by 1 base, with 8 bases between the two germline ends. CDR3 loop: CASSLVARSYNEQFF. DNA for the CDR3: TGCGCCAGCAGCTTGGTTGCCAGATCCTACAATGAGCAGTTCTTC.

This clone occurred once. The V gene is TRBV4-1, the J gene TRBJ2-2; 13 positions agree with TRBD2. J lost 6 bases, V lost 3 bases, and 7 bases had no gene match. This CDR3 has 17 residues. CDR1 and CDR2 from the germline V gene are MGHRA and YSYEKL. The CDR3 loop reads CASSHGTSGERAGELFF. DNA for the CDR3: TGCGCCAGCAGCCACGGGACTAGCGGGGAGCGGGCCGGGGAGCTGTTTTTT.